The sequence of this T cell receptor beta chain was determined in a study of blood T cell repertoires in COVID-19. Whole-study context: Donors in the United States, Italy and Spain gave samples during acute or convalescent COVID-19.

Methods used by the authors: Cell counts per sample came from amplifying reference gene primers. Method: immunoSEQ multiplex PCR; TCRdb's copy keeps in-frame clones and lacks some. V and J calls and clone size are given by that table; D and trimming were obtained from the DNA. The sample shows tens of thousands of clones, approximately 87% of them seen only once. This clone was observed once. The sequence came from a man older than 75 in a cohort sampled during active COVID-19. The sample taken for sequencing was peripheral blood.

The CDR3 DNA reads TGTGCCAGCAGTGTAGTGCAGGCTCCTTATAGCACAGATACGCAGTATTTT. Protein sequence: CASSVVQAPYSTDTQYF. The chain couples TRBV6-1 to TRBJ2-3; no firm D call. Germline V gene data show CDR1 as MNHNS and CDR2 as SASEGT. The CDR3 has 17 amino acids. V was cut by 4 bases and J by 0 bases, with 17 bases left in between.